This T cell receptor beta chain came from a study of cytomegalovirus exposure and HLA in healthy donors. Study results and caveats: A cluster of highly shared sequence variants was likely a sequencing artifact. Indistinguishable V segments, including TRBV6-2 and TRBV6-3, were excluded.

In regard to this clone: Its antigen is undetermined.

The PCR had 60 Vbeta and 13 Jbeta primers. The method was immunoSEQ multiplex PCR; TCRdb's version includes in-frame clones alone and lacks a portion of them. The sample includes 110,000 or so clones, 70% to 80% seen only once; the top ten take around 4.2%. This CDR3 comprises 15 residues. Germline assignment: CDR1 LNHNV and CDR2 YYDKDF (reference sequence). V lost 0 bases and J 7 bases, leaving 16 bases between the germline ends. This chain connects TRBV15 to TRBJ2-7, with D possibly being TRBD1 (6 bases). Material: PBMCs. The clonotype was recovered from a woman aged 40 to 55 in good health and CMV-seropositive. The CDR3 bases are TGTGCCACCAGCAGAGATAAAGGGGCAGGGGAAGAGCAGTACTTC. Translating it yields CATSRDKGAGEEQYF.